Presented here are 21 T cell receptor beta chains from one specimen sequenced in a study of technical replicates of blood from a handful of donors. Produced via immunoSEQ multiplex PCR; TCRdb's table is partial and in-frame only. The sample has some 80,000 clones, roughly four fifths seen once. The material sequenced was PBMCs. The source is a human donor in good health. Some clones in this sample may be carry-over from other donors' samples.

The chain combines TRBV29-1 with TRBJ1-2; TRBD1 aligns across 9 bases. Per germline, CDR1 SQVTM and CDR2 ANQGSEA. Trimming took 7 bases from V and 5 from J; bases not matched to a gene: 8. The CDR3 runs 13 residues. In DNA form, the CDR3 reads TGCAGCGGGGGGGACAGGGATTGGTATGGCTACACCTTC. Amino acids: CSGGDRDWYGYTF.

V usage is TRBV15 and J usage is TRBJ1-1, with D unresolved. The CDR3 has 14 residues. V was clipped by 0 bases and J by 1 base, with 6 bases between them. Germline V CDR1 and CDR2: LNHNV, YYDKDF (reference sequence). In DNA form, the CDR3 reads TGTGCCACCAGCAGAGATGGCAGGAACACTGAAGCTTTCTTT. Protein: CATSRDGRNTEAFF.

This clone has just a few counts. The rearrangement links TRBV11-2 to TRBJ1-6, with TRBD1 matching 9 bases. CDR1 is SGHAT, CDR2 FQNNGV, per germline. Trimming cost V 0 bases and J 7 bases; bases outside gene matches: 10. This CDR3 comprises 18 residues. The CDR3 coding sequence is TGTGCCAGCAGCTTAGATGGGATTCCGGGACAGGGAAATTCACCCCTCCACTTT. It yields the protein CASSLDGIPGQGNSPLHF.

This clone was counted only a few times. The DNA for the CDR3 is TGTGCCTGGAGTGACGGGGTGAACACTGAAGCTTTCTTT. Its protein product is CAWSDGVNTEAFF. This rearrangement joins TRBV30 to TRBJ1-1; D remains unclear. V was cut by 1 base and J by 0 bases, with 6 bases left in between. Germline loops: CDR1 GTSNPN, CDR2 SVGIG (reference sequence). The length of the CDR3 is 13 residues.

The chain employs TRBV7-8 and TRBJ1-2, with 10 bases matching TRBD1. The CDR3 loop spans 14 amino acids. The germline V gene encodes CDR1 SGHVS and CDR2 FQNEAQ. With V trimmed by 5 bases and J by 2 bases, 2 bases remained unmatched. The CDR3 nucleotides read TGTGCCAGCAGCAAGGACAGGGGGAACTATGGCTACACCTTC. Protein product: CASSKDRGNYGYTF.

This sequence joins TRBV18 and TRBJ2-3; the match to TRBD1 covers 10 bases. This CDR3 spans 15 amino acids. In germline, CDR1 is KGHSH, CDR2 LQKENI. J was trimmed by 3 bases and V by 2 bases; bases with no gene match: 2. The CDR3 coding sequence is TGTGCCAGCTCACCAGGACAGGGGGAAACAGATACGCAGTATTTT. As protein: CASSPGQGETDTQYF. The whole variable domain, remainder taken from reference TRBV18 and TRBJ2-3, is NAGVMQNPRHLVRRRGQEARLRCSPMKGHSHVYWYRQLPEEGLKFMVYLQKENIIDESGMPKERFSAEFPKEGPSILRIQQVVRGDSAAYFCASSPGQGETDTQYFGPGTRLTVL.

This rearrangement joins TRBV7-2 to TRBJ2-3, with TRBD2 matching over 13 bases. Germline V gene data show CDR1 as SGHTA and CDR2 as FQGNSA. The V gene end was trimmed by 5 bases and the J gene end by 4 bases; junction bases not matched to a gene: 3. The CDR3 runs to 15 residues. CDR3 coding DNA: TGTGCCAGCAGCCTGGGGACTAGCGGGGCAGATACGCAGTATTTT. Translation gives CASSLGTSGADTQYF.

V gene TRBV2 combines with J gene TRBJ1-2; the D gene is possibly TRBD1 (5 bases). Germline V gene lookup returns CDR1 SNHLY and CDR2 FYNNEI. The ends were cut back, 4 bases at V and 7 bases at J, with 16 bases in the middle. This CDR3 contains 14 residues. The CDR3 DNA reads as TGTGCCAGCAGTGGGGAAGTCGGCAGGGCTGGCTACACCTTC. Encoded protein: CASSGEVGRAGYTF.

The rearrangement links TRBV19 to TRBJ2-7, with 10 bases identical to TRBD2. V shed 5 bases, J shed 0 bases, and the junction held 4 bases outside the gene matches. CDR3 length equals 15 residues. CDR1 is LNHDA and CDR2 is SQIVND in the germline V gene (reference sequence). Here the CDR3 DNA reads TGTGCCAGTAGTCCCCTAGCGGGAGTCTCCTACGAGCAGTACTTC. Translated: CASSPLAGVSYEQYF.

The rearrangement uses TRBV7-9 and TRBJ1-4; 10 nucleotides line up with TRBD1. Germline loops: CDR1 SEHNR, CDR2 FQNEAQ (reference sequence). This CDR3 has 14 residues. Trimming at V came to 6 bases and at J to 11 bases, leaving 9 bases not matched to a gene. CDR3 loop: CASSPGTGDQKLFF. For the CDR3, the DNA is TGTGCCAGCAGTCCCGGGACAGGGGACCAGAAACTGTTTTTT.

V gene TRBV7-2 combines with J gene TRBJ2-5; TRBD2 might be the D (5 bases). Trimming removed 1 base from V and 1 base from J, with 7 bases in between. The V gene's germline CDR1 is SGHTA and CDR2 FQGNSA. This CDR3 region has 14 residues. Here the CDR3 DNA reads TGTGCCAGCAGCTTAGGCGGGCCCCAAGAGACCCAGTACTTC. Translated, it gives CASSLGGPQETQYF.

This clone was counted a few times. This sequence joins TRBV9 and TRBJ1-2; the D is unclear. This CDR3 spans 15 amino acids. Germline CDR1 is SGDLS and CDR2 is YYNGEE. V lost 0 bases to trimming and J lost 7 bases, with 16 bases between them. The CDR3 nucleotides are TGTGCCAGCAGCGTAGACAACGGACCCCGGGGTGGCTACACCTTC. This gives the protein CASSVDNGPRGGYTF.

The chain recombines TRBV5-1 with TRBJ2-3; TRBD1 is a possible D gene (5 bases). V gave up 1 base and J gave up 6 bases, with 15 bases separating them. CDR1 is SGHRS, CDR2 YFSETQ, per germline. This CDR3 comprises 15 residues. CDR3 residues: CASSLPAGNMDTQYF. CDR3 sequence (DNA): TGCGCCAGCAGCTTGCCGGCAGGGAACATGGATACGCAGTATTTT.

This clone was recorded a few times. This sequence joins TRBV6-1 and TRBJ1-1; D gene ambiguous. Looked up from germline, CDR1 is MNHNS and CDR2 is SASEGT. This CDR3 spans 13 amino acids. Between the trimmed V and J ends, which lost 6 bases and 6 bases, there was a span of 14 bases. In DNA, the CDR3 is TGTGCCAGCAGCATCCCACGGGTAGCTGAAGCTTTCTTT. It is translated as CASSIPRVAEAFF.

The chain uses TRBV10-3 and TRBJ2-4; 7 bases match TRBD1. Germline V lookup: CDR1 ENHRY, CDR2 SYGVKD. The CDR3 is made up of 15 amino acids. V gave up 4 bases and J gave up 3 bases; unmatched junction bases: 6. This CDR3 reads CAISGIQGDKNIQYF. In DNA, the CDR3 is TGTGCCATCAGTGGAATTCAGGGGGACAAAAACATTCAGTACTTC.

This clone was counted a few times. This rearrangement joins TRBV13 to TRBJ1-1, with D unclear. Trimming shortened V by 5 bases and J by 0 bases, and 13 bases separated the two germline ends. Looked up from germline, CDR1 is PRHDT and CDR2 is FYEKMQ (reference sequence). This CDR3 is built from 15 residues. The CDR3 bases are TGTGCCAGCAGCCACAGAACACTTATGAACACTGAAGCTTTCTTT. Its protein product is CASSHRTLMNTEAFF.

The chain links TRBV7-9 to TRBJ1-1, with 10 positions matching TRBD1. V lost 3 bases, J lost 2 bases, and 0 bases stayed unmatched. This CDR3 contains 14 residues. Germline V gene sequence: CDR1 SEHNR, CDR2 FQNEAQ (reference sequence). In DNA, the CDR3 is TGTGCCAGCAGCTTGACAGGGGGCAACACTGAAGCTTTCTTT. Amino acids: CASSLTGGNTEAFF.

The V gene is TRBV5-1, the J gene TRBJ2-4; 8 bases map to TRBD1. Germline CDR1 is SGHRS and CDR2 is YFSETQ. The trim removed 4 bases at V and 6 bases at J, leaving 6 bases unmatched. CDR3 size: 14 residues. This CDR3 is CASSLSGQGNIQYF. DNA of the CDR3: TGCGCCAGCAGCCTATCCGGACAGGGAAACATTCAGTACTTC.

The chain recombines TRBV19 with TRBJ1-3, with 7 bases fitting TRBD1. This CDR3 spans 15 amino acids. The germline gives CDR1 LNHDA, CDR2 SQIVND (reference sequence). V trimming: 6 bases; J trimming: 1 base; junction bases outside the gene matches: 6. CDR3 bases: TGTGCCAGTAGATCAGGGACAGCGTCTGGAAACACCATATATTTT. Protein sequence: CASRSGTASGNTIYF.

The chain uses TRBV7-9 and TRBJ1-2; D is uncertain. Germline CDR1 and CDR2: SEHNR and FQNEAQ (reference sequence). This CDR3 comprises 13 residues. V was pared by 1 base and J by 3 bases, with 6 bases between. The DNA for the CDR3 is TGTGCCAGCAGCTTAGAACAGCACTATGGCTACACCTTC. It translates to CASSLEQHYGYTF.

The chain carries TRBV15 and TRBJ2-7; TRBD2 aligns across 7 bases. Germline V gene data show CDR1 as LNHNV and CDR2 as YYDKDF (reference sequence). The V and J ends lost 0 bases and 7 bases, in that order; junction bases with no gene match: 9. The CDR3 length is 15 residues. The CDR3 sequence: CATSRDLAGVSEQYF. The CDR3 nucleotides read TGTGCCACCAGCAGAGATCTGGCGGGAGTTTCGGAGCAGTACTTC.